The 27 T cell receptor beta chains below come from one sample, sequenced in a study of blood T cell repertoires in COVID-19. The repertoire was sequenced with immunoSEQ multiplex PCR; TCRdb's copy has only in-frame clones and lacks some. The sample contains about 110,000 clones, about 87% of which appear only once. The sample comprised peripheral blood. These receptors were taken from a woman aged 50 to 60 with acute or convalescent COVID-19.

The CDR3 loop reads CASRTHGQGSSYEQYF. CDR3 nucleotide sequence: TGTGCCAGCAGAACCCATGGACAGGGGTCTTCCTACGAGCAGTACTTC. This rearrangement joins TRBV6-6 to TRBJ2-7, with 9 positions matching TRBD1. This CDR3 comprises 16 residues. Germline assignment: CDR1 MNHNY and CDR2 SVGAGI (reference sequence). V was pared by 6 bases and J by 1 base, with 10 bases of the junction left unmatched.

This rearrangement joins TRBV6-2 or TRBV6-3 to TRBJ2-4; D possibly corresponds to TRBD1 (5 bases). Trimming took 4 bases from V and 4 from J, leaving 8 bases between them. Germline V gives CDR1 MNHEY, CDR2 SVGEGT. This CDR3 is 13 amino acids long. This CDR3 is CASSFPGKNIQYF. For the CDR3, the DNA is TGTGCCAGCAGTTTTCCAGGGAAAAACATTCAGTACTTC.

The chain employs TRBV5-1 and TRBJ2-7, with D perhaps TRBD1 (6 bases). This CDR3 is built from 16 residues. CDR1 SGHRS and CDR2 YFSETQ come from the germline V gene. V was cut by 0 bases and J by 2 bases, with 15 bases left in between. The chain's CDR3 is CASSLDPRTAAYEQYF. The CDR3 DNA sequence: TGCGCCAGCAGCTTGGACCCCAGGACAGCAGCCTACGAGCAGTACTTC.

V is TRBV6-5 and J is TRBJ2-4, with 7 bases aligning to TRBD1. CDR3 length: 12 residues. V was pared by 10 bases and J by 5 bases, with 5 bases of the junction left unmatched. Germline CDR1 MNHEY, CDR2 SVGAGI. CDR3 sequence: CATADRENIQYF. In DNA form, the CDR3 reads TGTGCCACCGCTGACAGGGAAAACATTCAGTACTTC.

The chain employs TRBV7-2 and TRBJ1-6; D may be TRBD1 (6 bases). Trimming stripped 5 bases from V and 9 bases from J, with 17 bases between. Germline V gene sequence: CDR1 SGHTA, CDR2 FQGNSA. The CDR3 has 15 residues. Written as DNA, the CDR3 is TGTGCCAGCAGCGGCCATGGGGGGGCATTTTCACCCCTCCACTTT. It yields the protein CASSGHGGAFSPLHF.

The chain couples TRBV27 to TRBJ2-1; TRBD1 aligns across 9 bases. Looked up from germline, CDR1 is MNHEY and CDR2 is SMNVEV (reference sequence). V trimming: 1 base; J trimming: 4 bases; junction bases outside the gene matches: 8. The CDR3 loop spans 17 amino acids. CDR3 in DNA: TGTGCCAGCAGTTTATTTCCGGGACAGGGAAATTACAATGAGCAGTTCTTC. Translated: CASSLFPGQGNYNEQFF.

The chain has TRBV9 and TRBJ2-3; 10 bases line up with TRBD2. There are 14 residues in the CDR3. Per germline, CDR1 SGDLS and CDR2 YYNGEE. V lost 4 bases to trimming and J lost 5 bases; unmatched junction nucleotides: 4. Here the CDR3 DNA reads TGTGCCAGCAGCCTAGCGGGGGTAGGAGATACGCAGTATTTT. Residues: CASSLAGVGDTQYF.

V is TRBV5-8 and J is TRBJ2-5; TRBD2 agrees at 13 bases. Germline assignment: CDR1 SGHTS and CDR2 YDEGEE. This CDR3 spans 16 amino acids. The junction had 6 bases not matched to a gene; V was cut back by 2 bases and J by 5 bases. CDR3 sequence: CASSLGLAGARETQYF. The CDR3 DNA reads TGTGCCAGCAGCTTAGGACTAGCGGGGGCCCGGGAGACCCAGTACTTC. The whole variable domain, filled in from reference TRBV5-8 and TRBJ2-5, reads EAGVTQSPTHLIKTRGQQATLRCSPISGHTSVYWYQQALGLGLQFLLWYDEGEERNRGNFPPRFSGRQFPNYSSELNVNALELEDSALYLCASSLGLAGARETQYFGPGTRLLVL.

The chain carries TRBV11-3 and TRBJ2-1; no firm D call. CDR3 length: 11 amino acids. V lost 1 base to trimming and J lost 9 bases, with 4 bases between them. Germline V lookup: CDR1 SGHNT, CDR2 YENEEA. This CDR3 is CASSLGGEQFF. The CDR3 nucleotides are TGTGCCAGCAGCTTAGGCGGTGAGCAGTTCTTC.

Points on this clone: Other DNA sequences in the sample encode the same CDR3. V usage is TRBV19 and J usage is TRBJ1-2, with no clear D. Looked up from germline, CDR1 is LNHDA and CDR2 is SQIVND (reference sequence). This CDR3 contains 13 residues. The germline V and J ends were trimmed by 0 bases and 1 base, with 3 bases remaining between them. The CDR3 loop reads CASSIDRNYGYTF. The CDR3 nucleotides read TGTGCCAGTAGTATAGATCGTAACTATGGCTACACCTTC. The whole variable domain, remainder taken from reference TRBV19 and TRBJ1-2, is DGGITQSPKYLFRKEGQNVTLSCEQNLNHDAMYWYRQDPGQGLRLIYYSQIVNDFQKGDIAEGYSVSREKKESFPLTVTSAQKNPTAFYLCASSIDRNYGYTFGSGTRLTVV.

The rearrangement joins TRBV30 to TRBJ1-2; tentatively, D is TRBD1 (5 bases). This CDR3 contains 13 residues. CDR1 is GTSNPN, CDR2 SVGIG, per germline (reference sequence). With 0 bases removed from V and 0 bases from J, the gap between germline ends came to 5 bases. CDR3 region: CAWSVGANYGYTF. As DNA, the CDR3 is TGTGCCTGGAGTGTAGGGGCTAACTATGGCTACACCTTC.

CDR3 bases: TGCGCCAGCAGCTTGGTGAGCGGTAACACTGAAGCTTTCTTT. Amino acid sequence: CASSLVSGNTEAFF. The chain recombines TRBV5-1 with TRBJ1-1; D ambiguous. In germline, CDR1 is SGHRS, CDR2 YFSETQ. This CDR3 has 14 amino acids. V was clipped by 0 bases and J by 2 bases, with 8 bases between them. The full variable domain, in which reference TRBV5-1 and TRBJ1-1 provide the parts outside the CDR3, is KAGVTQTPRYLIKTRGQQVTLSCSPISGHRSVSWYQQTPGQGLQFLFEYFSETQRNKGNFPGRFSGRQFSNSRSEMNVSTLELGDSALYLCASSLVSGNTEAFFGQGTRLTVV.

The chain has TRBV6-1 and TRBJ1-5, with a possible D match to TRBD1 (6 bases). This CDR3 region has 14 residues. V shed 1 base and J shed 7 bases, with 11 bases lying between them. Germline assignment: CDR1 MNHNS and CDR2 SASEGT. Here the CDR3 DNA reads TGTGCCAGCAGTGAAGGTTTCAGGGGACAGCCCCAGCATTTT. Its translation: CASSEGFRGQPQHF.

The chain has TRBV2 and TRBJ2-7; D is unresolved. The CDR3 has 15 amino acids. The V gene lost 8 bases and the J gene lost 4 bases, with 21 bases spanning the gap. Germline assignment: CDR1 SNHLY and CDR2 FYNNEI. The DNA of the CDR3 is TGTGCCAGCGAAAGCAATACCTACCTTAGTTACGAGCAGTACTTC. Amino acid sequence: CASESNTYLSYEQYF.

The V and J genes are TRBV19 and TRBJ2-1; 11 bases align to TRBD2. With V trimmed by 7 bases and J by 2 bases, 4 bases remained unmatched. This CDR3 comprises 15 residues. The germline V gene encodes CDR1 LNHDA and CDR2 SQIVND (reference sequence). The CDR3 bases are TGTGCCAGTAAGCTAGCGGGAGGACCCTACAATGAGCAGTTCTTC. This gives the protein CASKLAGGPYNEQFF.

This sequence joins TRBV10-3 and TRBJ2-7; D remains unclear. CDR1 ENHRY and CDR2 SYGVKD come from the germline V gene. V lost 6 bases, J lost 3 bases, and 12 bases lay in between. CDR3 length: 13 residues. CDR3 sequence (DNA): TGTGCCATCAGAGCCACGGTTCTCTACGAGCAGTACTTC. Amino acids: CAIRATVLYEQYF.

The rearrangement joins TRBV7-2 to TRBJ1-6; no clear D gene. Trimming took 1 base from V and 3 from J, leaving 7 bases between them. CDR1 and CDR2 from the germline V gene are SGHTA and FQGNSA. The CDR3 has 15 amino acids. CDR3 DNA: TGTGCCAGCAGCTTAGACAGAATCTATAATTCACCCCTCCACTTT. Its translation is CASSLDRIYNSPLHF.

This clone was detected only a few times. This chain links TRBV5-1 with TRBJ2-1, with TRBD2 identical over 9 bases. The germline CDR1 and CDR2 sequences are SGHRS and YFSETQ. The junction had 8 bases not matched to a gene; V was cut back by 0 bases and J by 4 bases. CDR3 length: 17 residues. The CDR3 nucleotides are TGCGCCAGCAGCTTGGTCCGGCTAGCGGGGATTTACAATGAGCAGTTCTTC. As protein: CASSLVRLAGIYNEQFF. Supplemented by reference TRBV5-1 and TRBJ2-1, the full variable domain reads KAGVTQTPRYLIKTRGQQVTLSCSPISGHRSVSWYQQTPGQGLQFLFEYFSETQRNKGNFPGRFSGRQFSNSRSEMNVSTLELGDSALYLCASSLVRLAGIYNEQFFGPGTRLTVL.

The chain recombines TRBV6-6 with TRBJ1-4, with 9 bases aligning to TRBD1. V dropped 2 bases and J dropped 8; count of bases not matched to a gene: 6. Germline values: CDR1 MNHNY, CDR2 SVGAGI (reference sequence). This CDR3 region has 15 residues. The DNA of the CDR3 is TGTGCCAGCAGTTACACGGGACAGGGCGGCGAAAAACTGTTTTTT. Residues: CASSYTGQGGEKLFF.

DNA of the CDR3: TGTGCCAGCAGCATAGGGGTCCTGAACACTGAAGCTTTCTTT. This translates into CASSIGVLNTEAFF. J is TRBJ1-1 and V is TRBV5-8, with D possibly matching TRBD1 (5 bases). Trimming stripped 4 bases from V and 0 bases from J, with 10 bases between. Germline CDR1 reads SGHTS; CDR2 reads YDEGEE. This CDR3 region has 14 residues.

V and J are TRBV29-1 and TRBJ2-7; a weak D match, TRBD2 (5 bases). The germline V gene has CDR1 SQVTM and CDR2 ANQGSEA. The CDR3 extends over 16 amino acids. With 0 bases removed from V and 3 bases from J, the gap between germline ends came to 18 bases. Here the CDR3 DNA reads TGCAGCGTTGAAGAAGGTCTGGGCGGGCTAATCTACGAGCAGTACTTC. The encoded protein is CSVEEGLGGLIYEQYF.

V gene TRBV6-5 combines with J gene TRBJ2-1; TRBD2 aligns across 7 bases. This CDR3 is 13 amino acids long. Germline V gene data show CDR1 as MNHEY and CDR2 as SVGAGI. Losses at the gene ends were 8 bases for V and 9 bases for J; bases not matched to a gene: 10. The CDR3 loop reads CASGSGILREQFF. CDR3 nucleotide sequence: TGTGCCAGCGGGAGCGGGATTTTACGTGAGCAGTTCTTC.

The gene calls are TRBV24-1 and TRBJ2-2; a weak D match, TRBD2 (6 bases). The germline gives CDR1 KGHDR, CDR2 SFDVKD. Trimming stripped 4 bases from V and 2 bases from J, with 13 bases between. The CDR3 is made up of 16 amino acids. The CDR3 here is CATSDREDRNTGELFF. The CDR3 DNA reads as TGTGCCACCAGTGACAGGGAGGATCGTAACACCGGGGAGCTGTTTTTT.

This chain joins TRBV3-1 (or the pseudogene TRBV3-2) and TRBJ2-1, with 9 bases that match TRBD2. This CDR3 contains 15 residues. With V trimmed by 4 bases and J by 4 bases, 5 bases remained unmatched. Per germline, CDR1 LGHDT and CDR2 YNNKEL (reference sequence). CDR3 sequence (DNA): TGTGCCAGCAGCCTAGCTAGCGGGGCTTACAATGAGCAGTTCTTC. Its translation is CASSLASGAYNEQFF.

The chain joins TRBV28 to TRBJ1-6; 7 bases fit TRBD1. CDR3 size: 21 residues. From germline, CDR1 is MDHEN and CDR2 SYDVKM. V dropped 3 bases and J dropped 3; count of bases not matched to a gene: 20. CDR3 protein: CASSFGGATGQFLRYNSPLHF. The CDR3 nucleotides are TGTGCCAGCAGTTTCGGTGGCGCCACGGGACAGTTCCTTCGCTATAATTCACCCCTCCACTTT.

The chain recombines TRBV20-1 with TRBJ2-7, with TRBD1 identical over 7 bases. The CDR3 covers 15 residues. V was clipped by 3 bases and J by 1 base; unmatched bases: 9. Looked up from germline, CDR1 is DFQATT and CDR2 is SNEGSKA (reference sequence). CDR3 nucleotide sequence: TGCAGTGCTAGTGGAATTACAGGGGAGTCCTACGAGCAGTACTTC. Translation: CSASGITGESYEQYF.

This chain joins TRBV3-1 (or the pseudogene TRBV3-2) and TRBJ2-1; 8 nucleotides line up with TRBD2. The germline V gene has CDR1 LGHDT and CDR2 YNNKEL (reference sequence). The CDR3 runs to 18 residues. The ends lost 1 base at V and 8 bases at J; junction bases unmatched: 16. In nucleotides, the CDR3 is TGTGCCAGCAGCCAAGGGATGTTAAGGACCCGGGAGGGCGATGAGCAGTTCTTC. Its protein is CASSQGMLRTREGDEQFF.